The 20 T cell receptor beta chains presented below share a single source sample, sequenced in a study of T cells after yellow fever vaccination (dated by TCRdb to the late 2010s). Receptor libraries were prepared by 5' RACE. Sequencing instrument: Illumina NovaSeq 6000. The public sequencing data were trimmed at Q25 with fastp and processed into clonotypes with MiXCR by TCRdb, which kept only in-frame beta chains. Each CDR3 protein gets just one entry, which takes the most common genes and DNA from the rows behind it. For this sample there are approximately 250,000 distinct CDR3 sequences; over 4.5% appear just once. More than 3% of the sample is in the top ten clones. The sample's treatment or condition, from its label and the paper: live attenuated yellow fever vaccine strain. The source was CD4+ T cells sorted from PBMCs, collected on the day of the yellow fever booster vaccination. The receptors derive from a man between 18 and 35 years old who received the YFV17D yellow fever vaccine.

CDR3 in amino acids: CASSSVTEAFF. The CDR3 DNA reads TGTGCCAGCAGCTCTGTCACTGAAGCTTTCTTT. The chain recombines TRBV7-9 with TRBJ1-1; D unresolved. Germline values: CDR1 SEHNR, CDR2 FQNEAQ (reference sequence). Deletions cut 4 bases from V and 4 bases from J, with 4 bases between. This CDR3 is built from 11 residues.

This clonotype was seen many times. This chain links TRBV29-1 with TRBJ2-5, with 8 positions matching TRBD1. CDR1 is SQVTM, CDR2 ANQGSEA, per germline. The CDR3 loop spans 13 amino acids. J lost 5 bases, V lost 7 bases, and 9 bases had no gene match. CDR3 sequence reads: CSGGLQGDETQYF. Written as DNA, the CDR3 is TGCAGCGGCGGGTTACAGGGGGACGAGACCCAGTACTTC.

This clonotype was counted at least ten times. The CDR3 DNA reads as TGTGCCACCAGTGTCGGGACCTCGGATACGCAGTATTTT. Protein product: CATSVGTSDTQYF. The V gene is TRBV24-1, the J gene TRBJ2-3; D may be TRBD1 or TRBD2 (5 bases each). Trimming shortened V by 5 bases and J by 6 bases, and 11 bases separated the two germline ends. In germline, CDR1 is KGHDR, CDR2 SFDVKD. The CDR3 consists of 13 residues.

This clonotype was found many times. The chain uses TRBV27 and TRBJ1-1, with TRBD1 matching 7 bases. The V segment lost 4 bases and the J segment 3 bases; nucleotides outside the gene matches: 8. Germline CDR1 is MNHEY and CDR2 is SMNVEV (reference sequence). The CDR3 covers 15 residues. CDR3 sequence (DNA): TGTGCCAGCAGTTACAGGGGAGTAGGGGACACTGAAGCTTTCTTT. Its protein product is CASSYRGVGDTEAFF.

The table lists this clonotype with many counts. The chain couples TRBV12-3 or TRBV12-4 to TRBJ2-3, with a tentative D call TRBD1 (6 bases). The germline V and J ends were trimmed by 3 bases and 4 bases, with 14 bases remaining between them. The CDR3 runs 15 residues. For the CDR3, the DNA is TGTGCCAGCAGTTTTCAGGGGAAGGGGGCAGATACGCAGTATTTT. Its translation is CASSFQGKGADTQYF.

Only a few counts were recorded for this clonotype. V usage is TRBV3-1 and J usage is TRBJ2-6; D unresolved. This CDR3 is built from 13 residues. Germline V gene lookup returns CDR1 LGHDT and CDR2 YNNKEL (reference sequence). Trimming took 10 bases from V and 0 from J, leaving 7 bases between them. The CDR3 region has the DNA TGTGCCACCGGGCCCTCTGGGGCCAACGTCCTGACTTTC. It yields the protein CATGPSGANVLTF.

This chain connects TRBV28 to TRBJ1-4, with 7 bases matching TRBD1. Trimming took 5 bases from V and 3 from J; bases not matched to a gene: 6. There are 15 residues in the CDR3. Germline values: CDR1 MDHEN, CDR2 SYDVKM. The chain's CDR3 is CASSPPQGSNEKLFF. CDR3 sequence (DNA): TGTGCCAGCAGTCCTCCACAGGGGTCTAATGAAAAACTGTTTTTT.

The V and J genes are TRBV27 and TRBJ1-5; tentative D call: TRBD1 (5 bases). Trimming cost V 4 bases and J 5 bases, with 12 bases left between them. The CDR3 spans 14 residues. The germline gives CDR1 MNHEY, CDR2 SMNVEV (reference sequence). The CDR3 loop is CASSWRGGDQPQHF. The DNA of the CDR3 is TGTGCCAGCAGTTGGAGGGGCGGAGATCAGCCCCAGCATTTT.

The chain uses TRBV6-6 and TRBJ1-5; no definite D call. This CDR3 has 13 residues. V shed 7 bases and J shed 3 bases, with 10 bases lying between them. Germline lookup yields CDR1 MNHNY and CDR2 SVGAGI (reference sequence). The CDR3 nucleotides are TGTGCCAGCACCCGGAGAATCAATCAGCCCCAGCATTTT. This codes for CASTRRINQPQHF.

This clonotype was found many times. V usage is TRBV9 and J usage is TRBJ2-5, with 9 bases fitting TRBD2. There are 14 residues in the CDR3. The germline gives CDR1 SGDLS, CDR2 YYNGEE. The V and J ends lost 4 bases and 5 bases, in that order; junction bases with no gene match: 6. CDR3 sequence: CASSPLAGRETQYF. The CDR3 DNA reads TGTGCCAGCAGCCCCCTAGCGGGGAGGGAGACCCAGTACTTC.

The rearrangement uses TRBV6-5 and TRBJ1-1, with 8 positions matching TRBD1. Germline values: CDR1 MNHEY, CDR2 SVGAGI. V was clipped by 6 bases and J by 4 bases; unmatched bases: 13. The CDR3 is 16 residues long. DNA for the CDR3: TGTGCCAGCAGCTTTACCCCGGGACAGGTTACCACTGAAGCTTTCTTT. Protein: CASSFTPGQVTTEAFF.

Ten or more counts support this clonotype. The J gene is TRBJ2-7, the V gene TRBV5-1, with D unresolved. V lost 5 bases to trimming and J lost 3 bases, with 15 bases between them. Germline CDR1 SGHRS, CDR2 YFSETQ. The CDR3 has 14 residues. CDR3 sequence: CASRRGDAYYEQYF. CDR3 nucleotide sequence: TGCGCCAGCAGACGTGGGGATGCGTACTACGAGCAGTACTTC.

In its sample, this clonotype was seen a few times. The DNA for the CDR3 is TGTGCCAGCAGCCGCGAGACAGGGATTCGAGTCCTGACTTTC. This translates into CASSRETGIRVLTF. This rearrangement joins TRBV12-3 or TRBV12-4 to TRBJ2-6; TRBD1 agrees at 7 bases. This CDR3 comprises 14 residues. J gave up 13 bases and V 6 bases, and 12 bases lay outside the gene matches.

This clonotype was found a few times. The chain is built from TRBV5-1 and TRBJ1-2, with TRBD1 as a possible D gene (5 bases). Trimming cost V 4 bases and J 7 bases, with 14 bases left between them. The CDR3 runs 13 residues. Germline V gene lookup returns CDR1 SGHRS and CDR2 YFSETQ. CDR3 amino acids: CASSEGLTFGYTF. CDR3 DNA: TGCGCCAGCAGCGAGGGACTGACTTTTGGCTACACCTTC.

Here the CDR3 reads CASSAQTGKGTEAFF. The CDR3 bases are TGTGCCAGCAGCGCGCAGACAGGGAAGGGCACTGAAGCTTTCTTT. The V and J genes are TRBV6-5 and TRBJ1-1; 7 bases are a match to TRBD1. CDR1 is MNHEY and CDR2 is SVGAGI in the germline V gene. The CDR3 is 15 amino acids. Trimming took 6 bases from V and 4 from J; bases not matched to a gene: 11.

This clonotype was found many times. This chain joins TRBV5-4 and TRBJ2-5; TRBD2 agrees at 9 bases. The CDR3 contains 14 residues. From germline, CDR1 is SGHNT and CDR2 YYREEE (reference sequence). Trimming at V came to 3 bases and at J to 2 bases, leaving 2 bases not matched to a gene. CDR3 sequence: CASSSTSGQETQYF. CDR3 in DNA: TGTGCCAGCAGCTCTACTAGCGGGCAAGAGACCCAGTACTTC.

This clonotype was recorded many times. The gene calls are TRBV11-1 and TRBJ1-1; TRBD1 matches 8 bases. Germline lookup yields CDR1 SGHAT and CDR2 FQDESV (reference sequence). The CDR3 has 16 amino acids. V trimming: 4 bases; J trimming: 0 bases; junction bases outside the gene matches: 7. CDR3: CASSSGQGFLNTEAFF. Written as DNA, the CDR3 is TGTGCCAGCAGCTCAGGACAGGGCTTTCTGAACACTGAAGCTTTCTTT.

The chain links TRBV24-1 to TRBJ2-1, with TRBD2 matching 16 bases. Germline V CDR1 and CDR2: KGHDR, SFDVKD. The CDR3 length is 22 residues. The V and J ends lost 2 bases and 2 bases, in that order; junction bases with no gene match: 14. CDR3 sequence: CATSDWGQPGLAGGLTYNEQFF. In nucleotides, the CDR3 is TGTGCCACCAGTGATTGGGGACAACCGGGACTAGCGGGGGGGCTGACCTACAATGAGCAGTTCTTC.

In its sample, this clonotype was seen many times. The chain uses TRBV18 and TRBJ2-7; either TRBD1 or TRBD2 may fit D (5 bases each). The V end was cut by 6 bases, the J end by 0 bases, with 30 bases between. This CDR3 contains 20 residues. Per the germline V gene, CDR1 is KGHSH and CDR2 is LQKENI. CDR3 protein: CASSTTGTAPSNQSSYEQYV. The CDR3 nucleotides are TGTGCCAGCTCGACTACCGGGACGGCCCCATCTAACCAGAGCTCCTACGAGCAGTACGTC.

This clonotype was seen ten or more times. The V call is TRBV5-1, the J call TRBJ1-3; tentatively, D is TRBD1 (6 bases). The CDR3 runs 14 residues. With 2 bases removed from V and 2 bases from J, the gap between germline ends came to 8 bases. Germline assignment: CDR1 SGHRS and CDR2 YFSETQ. The CDR3 reads CASSFDRPGNTIYF. CDR3 DNA: TGCGCCAGCAGCTTTGACAGGCCTGGAAACACCATATATTTT.